The next 15 T cell receptor beta chains were all read from a single sample in a study of blood T cell repertoires in COVID-19. Libraries were prepared by immunoSEQ multiplex PCR; TCRdb keeps only in-frame clonotypes and omits some of them. The data show about 240,000 clones, roughly 90% seen once. Material: peripheral blood. Receptor source: a man aged 55 to 70 with acute or convalescent COVID-19.

The table lists this clone with a few counts. The gene calls are TRBV30 and TRBJ1-1, with 8 positions matching TRBD1. Trimming took 2 bases from V and 1 from J; bases not matched to a gene: 3. The CDR3 totals 14 residues. Germline lookup yields CDR1 GTSNPN and CDR2 SVGIG (reference sequence). The CDR3 protein is CAWSSGTGNTEAFF. In nucleotides, the CDR3 is TGTGCCTGGAGTAGCGGGACAGGGAACACTGAAGCTTTCTTT.

This clone came up a few times. The chain employs TRBV4-2 and TRBJ1-3, with D tentatively TRBD1 (5 bases). The CDR3 totals 16 residues. Per germline, CDR1 LGHNA and CDR2 YNFKEQ. V lost 0 bases, J lost 0 bases, and 9 bases lay in between. The CDR3 is CASSQDRGVSGNTIYF. In DNA form, the CDR3 reads TGTGCCAGCAGCCAAGACCGGGGGGTCTCTGGAAACACCATATATTTT.

This rearrangement joins TRBV19 to TRBJ1-1; D ambiguous. V gave up 4 bases and J gave up 4 bases, with 13 bases separating them. Germline values: CDR1 LNHDA, CDR2 SQIVND (reference sequence). The CDR3 extends over 14 amino acids. The CDR3 reads CASSTPEEGTEAFF. In DNA, the CDR3 is TGTGCCAGTAGTACGCCCGAGGAGGGCACTGAAGCTTTCTTT.

The gene calls are TRBV7-5 and TRBJ2-6; the table's TRBD1 call for D was not verified on the DNA. TRBV7-5 counts as a pseudogene. The CDR3 consists of 18 residues. This CDR3 reads CARSYPLTGISGANVLTF. Here the CDR3 DNA reads TGTGCCAGAAGCTACCCCCTTACAGGGATCTCTGGGGCCAACGTCCTGACTTTC.

This chain links TRBV9 with TRBJ2-3, with 7 bases fitting TRBD1. The V segment lost 3 bases and the J segment 3 bases; nucleotides outside the gene matches: 4. The germline V gene encodes CDR1 SGDLS and CDR2 YYNGEE. The CDR3 totals 14 residues. CDR3 coding DNA: TGTGCCAGCAGCGACAGACAGGGTACAGATACGCAGTATTTT. This codes for CASSDRQGTDTQYF.

This chain joins TRBV19 and TRBJ2-1; 9 bases agree with TRBD2. CDR3 size: 14 residues. CDR1 and CDR2 (germline): LNHDA, SQIVND (reference sequence). V trimming: 5 bases; J trimming: 6 bases; junction bases outside the gene matches: 5. In nucleotides, the CDR3 is TGTGCCAGTAGTTATAGCGGGAGACGCAATGAGCAGTTCTTC. Protein: CASSYSGRRNEQFF.

This chain connects TRBV27 to TRBJ2-7, with D possibly being TRBD1 (5 bases). The germline V gene has CDR1 MNHEY and CDR2 SMNVEV (reference sequence). This CDR3 spans 11 amino acids. V gave up 6 bases and J gave up 10 bases, with 13 bases separating them. The CDR3 loop reads CASRGPGSQYF. CDR3 coding DNA: TGTGCCAGCAGGGGGCCAGGGTCCCAGTACTTC.

The V call is TRBV9, the J call TRBJ1-4; possibly TRBD1 for D (5 bases). CDR3 length equals 16 residues. V shed 3 bases and J shed 4 bases, with 16 bases lying between them. CDR1 and CDR2 from the germline V gene are SGDLS and YYNGEE. The DNA for the CDR3 is TGTGCCAGCAGCGAGGCGGTGGGGCAGGTTAATGAAAAACTGTTTTTT. It encodes CASSEAVGQVNEKLFF.

The chain couples TRBV6-2 or TRBV6-3 to TRBJ2-5, with D possibly TRBD2 on 6 matching bases. Germline V lookup: CDR1 MNHEY, CDR2 SVGEGT. Trimming removed 5 bases at V and 4 bases at J, with 20 bases between. This CDR3 contains 16 residues. CDR3 nucleotides: TGTGCCAGCAGTCAAAAAGAGACAAGGAGGGGAGAGACCCAGTACTTC. Its translation is CASSQKETRRGETQYF.

The V call is TRBV5-1, the J call TRBJ2-1; 12 bases line up with TRBD2. The germline gives CDR1 SGHRS, CDR2 YFSETQ. The ends lost 4 bases at V and 6 bases at J; junction bases unmatched: 11. The CDR3 length is 17 residues. CDR3 region: CASSRALAGGAGNEQFF. CDR3 nucleotide sequence: TGCGCCAGCAGCCGAGCCCTAGCGGGAGGGGCAGGCAATGAGCAGTTCTTC.

V is TRBV5-1 and J is TRBJ2-1; D might be TRBD2 (5 bases). Trimming removed 0 bases from V and 10 bases from J, with 14 bases in between. Germline loops: CDR1 SGHRS, CDR2 YFSETQ. This CDR3 has 14 amino acids. CDR3 residues: CASSLDSGKGEQFF. CDR3 coding DNA: TGCGCCAGCAGCTTGGATTCGGGAAAGGGCGAGCAGTTCTTC.

J is TRBJ1-2 and V is TRBV28, with a possible D match to TRBD1 (6 bases). The CDR3 runs to 14 residues. V gave up 5 bases and J gave up 4 bases, with 14 bases separating them. Per the germline V gene, CDR1 is MDHEN and CDR2 is SYDVKM. As DNA, the CDR3 is TGTGCCAGCAGTCTCCTAGACAGGAGCTATGGCTACACCTTC. It codes for CASSLLDRSYGYTF.

This chain joins TRBV12-5 and TRBJ2-2; 10 bases line up with TRBD2. CDR1 and CDR2 (germline): LGHNT, FRNRAP. CDR3 length equals 17 residues. Unmatched junction bases numbered 7, after V lost 2 bases and J lost 4 bases. CDR3 nucleotides: TGTGCTAGTGGTTTGCCGAGCGGGAGGGGGACCACCGGGGAGCTGTTTTTT. Protein product: CASGLPSGRGTTGELFF.

The rearrangement joins TRBV5-6 to TRBJ1-2; 8 nucleotides line up with TRBD1. The CDR3 extends over 15 amino acids. The V and J ends lost 6 bases and 3 bases, in that order; junction bases with no gene match: 10. CDR1 is SGHDT and CDR2 is YYEEEE in the germline V gene. CDR3 protein: CASIAQGGQYYGYTF. CDR3 DNA: TGTGCCAGCATCGCACAGGGGGGCCAGTACTATGGCTACACCTTC.

The rearrangement uses TRBV18 and TRBJ1-1; TRBD1 matches at 7 bases. Germline values: CDR1 KGHSH, CDR2 LQKENI. The CDR3 spans 14 residues. The J segment lost 1 base and the V segment lost 3 bases, leaving 2 bases of the junction unmatched. The CDR3 is CASSPTGTNTEAFF. The CDR3 DNA follows: TGTGCCAGCTCACCGACAGGGACGAACACTGAAGCTTTCTTT.